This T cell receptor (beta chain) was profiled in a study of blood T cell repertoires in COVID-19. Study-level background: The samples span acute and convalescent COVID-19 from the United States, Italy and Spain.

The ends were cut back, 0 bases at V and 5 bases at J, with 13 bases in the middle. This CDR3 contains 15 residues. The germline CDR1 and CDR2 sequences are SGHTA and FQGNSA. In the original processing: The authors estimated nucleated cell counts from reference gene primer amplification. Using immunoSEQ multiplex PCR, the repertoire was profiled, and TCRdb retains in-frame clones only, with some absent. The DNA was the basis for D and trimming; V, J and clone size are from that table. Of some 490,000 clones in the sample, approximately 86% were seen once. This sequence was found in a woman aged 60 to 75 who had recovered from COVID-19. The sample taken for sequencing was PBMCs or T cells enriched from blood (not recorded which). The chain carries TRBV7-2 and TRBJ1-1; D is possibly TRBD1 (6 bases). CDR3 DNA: TGTGCCAGCAGCTTAGCTCAGGGGACTAAAACTGAAGCTTTCTTT. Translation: CASSLAQGTKTEAFF.